A selection of T cell receptor beta chains follows, all from one sample in a study of response to subunit inactivated influenza vaccine. TCRdb re-called the RT-PCR reads through MiXCR, storing one row per CDR3 protein. Of about 700,000 distinct CDR3 sequences in the sample, around 16% are singletons; the top ten hold 11%. Sample: PBMCs from blood, taken roughly 12 days after vaccination. These receptors were obtained from a man between 50 and 59 years old who received an inactivated influenza vaccine. Each CDR3 is given with its conserved first and last residue. The D gene is left open where the match is weak. Not every row has a clone size; where given, it reads once, few, many or a size class.

J gene | V gene | D gene | clone size | CDR3 DNA | CDR3 protein
TRBJ2-6 | TRBV12-3/TRBV12-4 | . | . | TGTGCCAGCAGTTTAGGGGTTAGCCCTGGGGCCAACGTCCTGACTTTC | CASSLGVSPGANVLTF
TRBJ1-2 | TRBV4-2 | . | . | TGTGCCAGCAGCCAGAGCCGGCTCGACGCACACACCTTC | CASSQSRLDAHTF
TRBJ1-1 | TRBV5-1 | TRBD1 | . | TGCGCCAGCAGCCGTACAGGGGTGACTAACACTGAAGCTTTCTTT | CASSRTGVTNTEAFF
TRBJ1-1 | TRBV12-3/TRBV12-4 | . | few | TGTGCCAGCAGTAGGGGGTCTGACACTGAAGCTTTCTTT | CASSRGSDTEAFF
TRBJ1-6 | TRBV10-3 | . | . | TGTGCCATCAGTGAGTCCTCAGGGCGATCACCCCTCCACTTT | CAISESSGRSPLHF
TRBJ2-5 | TRBV5-1 | TRBD1 | few | TGCGCCAGCAGCCCGGGACAGGGGGCATGGGAGACCCAGTACTTC | CASSPGQGAWETQYF
TRBJ2-7 | TRBV5-6 | TRBD1 | . | TGTGCCAGCAGCCTAACAGGGGGCAACGAGCAGTACTTC | CASSLTGGNEQYF
TRBJ2-3 | TRBV7-9 | . | few | TGTGCCAGCAGCGCGAGTAATGCGATCACAGATACGCAGTATTTT | CASSASNAITDTQYF
TRBJ2-3 | TRBV3-1 | . | few | TGTGCCAGCAGCCCAGGGACCGAATCCACAGATACGCAGTATTTT | CASSPGTESTDTQYF
TRBJ2-1 | TRBV20-1 | TRBD2 | few | TGCAGTGCTCGGGGGTTAGCGGGAGCCGATGAGCAGTTCTTC | CSARGLAGADEQFF
TRBJ2-2 | TRBV5-1 | . | few | TGCGCCAGCAGCCAACAACTGTCCGGGGAGCTGTTTTTT | CASSQQLSGELFF
TRBJ2-3 | TRBV5-8 | . | . | TGTGCCAGCAGCTGGCGCCCAGATACGCAGTATTTT | CASSWRPDTQYF
TRBJ1-4 | TRBV28 | . | many | TGTGCCAGCAGTGTGGGAACAGAGACAACTAATGAAAAACTGTTTTTT | CASSVGTETTNEKLFF
TRBJ2-2 | TRBV7-2 | . | . | TGTGCCAGCAGCTCATTACAGGGAGCCGGGGAGCTGTTTTTT | CASSSLQGAGELFF
TRBJ2-1 | TRBV29-1 | . | few | TGCAGCGCTCCCAGTCCCCGAAGCTCCTACAATGAGCAGTTCTTC | CSAPSPRSSYNEQFF
TRBJ2-6 | TRBV4-3 | . | . | TGCGCCAGCAGCCACCGAGCGGTTTACTCTGGGGCCAACGTCCTGACTTTC | CASSHRAVYSGANVLTF
TRBJ2-5 | TRBV12-3/TRBV12-4 | . | . | TGTGCCAGCACCAGGGGCAGGGAGACCCAGTACTTC | CASTRGRETQYF
TRBJ2-7 | TRBV29-1 | TRBD2 | . | TGCAGCGTTGGGTGGGGACTAGCGGGAGGCGAGCAGTACTTC | CSVGWGLAGGEQYF
TRBJ2-1 | TRBV6-1 | TRBD2 | . | TGTGCCAGCACACGGGCGGGGGGAGGCTACAATGAGCAGTTCTTC | CASTRAGGGYNEQFF
TRBJ1-3 | TRBV7-9 | . | few | TGTGCCAGCAGCTTTGGGGGATTACCTGGAAACACCATATATTTT | CASSFGGLPGNTIYF
TRBJ1-3 | TRBV12-3/TRBV12-4 | . | few | TGTGCCAGCAGTTTACAGTCTGTACCTGGAAACACCATATATTTT | CASSLQSVPGNTIYF
TRBJ2-1 | TRBV29-1 | . | few | TGCAGCGTACGGGAGTATGAGCAGTTCTTC | CSVREYEQFF
TRBJ1-6 | TRBV5-5 | . | . | TGTGCCAGCAGCTTGACTCTTTGGGCCTCAAATTCACCCCTCCACTTT | CASSLTLWASNSPLHF
TRBJ2-3 | TRBV14 | TRBD2 | . | TGTGCCAGCAGGGCCGGACTAGATCCCGGTACGCAGTATTTT | CASRAGLDPGTQYF
TRBJ2-7 | TRBV2 | . | . | TGTGCCAGCAGTGAGGGTCCCGGGACTTTTACCTACGAGCAGTACTTC | CASSEGPGTFTYEQYF
TRBJ1-2 | TRBV7-8 | . | many | TGTGCCAGCAGCGTAGAAGACCCGGGCCTCCCCGATGGCTACACCTTC | CASSVEDPGLPDGYTF
TRBJ2-5 | TRBV3-1 | . | . | TGTGCCAGCAGCTTCTCGGGCCCTCGATTCCAAGAGACCCAGTACTTC | CASSFSGPRFQETQYF
TRBJ1-2 | TRBV14 | . | few | TGTGCCAGCAGCCCTGCGGGGGGGACTTTCTATGGCTACACCTTC | CASSPAGGTFYGYTF
TRBJ1-1 | TRBV20-1 | . | . | TGCAGTGCTAGAGATAGACCGGACCGGAACACTGAAGCTTTCTTT | CSARDRPDRNTEAFF
TRBJ2-7 | TRBV4-3 | . | . | TGCGCCAGCAGCCAAGAGCGGGGATTCAACTACGAGCAGTACTTC | CASSQERGFNYEQYF
TRBJ1-6 | TRBV12-3/TRBV12-4 | . | few | TGTGCCAGCAGTTTCTCGGGTACCTATAATTCACCCCTCCACTTT | CASSFSGTYNSPLHF
TRBJ2-1 | TRBV7-2 | . | few | TGTGCCAGCAGCTTAGGCCCGGAATACAATGAGCAGTTCTTC | CASSLGPEYNEQFF
TRBJ2-5 | TRBV5-1 | TRBD1 | few | TGCGCCAGCACCTTAAGGGGGCGCGGAGAGACCCAGTACTTC | CASTLRGRGETQYF
TRBJ1-1 | TRBV15 | TRBD1 | many | TGTGCCACCAGACCTGGGACAGGGGTAAGGAAGAACACTGAAGCTTTCTTT | CATRPGTGVRKNTEAFF
TRBJ2-3 | TRBV28 | . | few | TGTGCCAGCAGTTTTAGGTCTCGGAGCACAGATACGCAGTATTTT | CASSFRSRSTDTQYF
TRBJ2-1 | TRBV12-3/TRBV12-4 | TRBD2 | . | TGTGCCAGCAGTTTAAGCGGGGGGGGCTATGAGCAGTTCTTC | CASSLSGGGYEQFF
TRBJ1-4 | TRBV6-5 | . | . | TGTGCCAGCAGTTATCGGGAGGGCCCTGAAAAACTGTTTTTT | CASSYREGPEKLFF
TRBJ2-1 | TRBV27 | . | few | TGTGCCAGCTCCCGTCCCCCCGAGTCAGGGTTATACAATGAGCAGTTCTTC | CASSRPPESGLYNEQFF
TRBJ2-1 | TRBV5-1 | TRBD2 | . | TGCGCCAGCAGCTTGGAACCAGCGGGGGGAGGTGAGCAGTTCTTC | CASSLEPAGGGEQFF
TRBJ2-5 | TRBV29-1 | . | few | TGCAGCGTTGAACGAAACCCCAAGGGTGAGGGTCGGGAGACCCAGTACTTC | CSVERNPKGEGRETQYF
TRBJ2-1 | TRBV4-3 | . | . | TGCGCCAGCAGCCAAGGCCAGTACAATGAGCAGTTCTTC | CASSQGQYNEQFF
TRBJ1-1 | TRBV28 | TRBD1 | . | TGTGCCAGCTCCGCGGGACAGACAAACGGGGTATCTTTCTTT | CASSAGQTNGVSFF
TRBJ2-1 | TRBV11-1 | TRBD2 | few | TGTGCCAGCAGCGCCACCCTGGGACTAGCGGGAGGGCCGGGCTACAATGAGCAGTTCTTC | CASSATLGLAGGPGYNEQFF
TRBJ1-1 | TRBV7-9 | . | few | TGTGCCAGCAGCACCCCAATGAACACTGAAGCTTTCTTT | CASSTPMNTEAFF
TRBJ2-1 | TRBV29-1 | TRBD1 | few | TGCAGCGTTGATTCAGGGGTGGGACAGGGTTACAATGAGCAGTTCTTC | CSVDSGVGQGYNEQFF
TRBJ2-7 | TRBV5-1 | TRBD2 | few | TGCGCCAGCAGCCCGACTAGCGGGGAATCCTACGAGCAGTACTTC | CASSPTSGESYEQYF
TRBJ2-7 | TRBV20-1 | TRBD2 | . | TGCAGTGCGAGCCGGGGCGGGGGTCACTCCTACGAGCAGTACTTC | CSASRGGGHSYEQYF
TRBJ2-1 | TRBV12-3/TRBV12-4 | . | few | TGTGCCAGCACCTTGGGGGTTGAGCAGTTCTTC | CASTLGVEQFF
TRBJ2-2 | TRBV3-1 | . | . | TGTGCCAGCAGCCGGCGATCCACCAGGGGGAACACCGGGGAGCTGTTTTTT | CASSRRSTRGNTGELFF
TRBJ2-2 | TRBV18 | . | . | TGTGCCAGCTCACGAGGGAGTGTGAACACCGGGGAGCTGTTTTTT | CASSRGSVNTGELFF
TRBJ2-7 | TRBV28 | . | many | TGTGCCAGCAGTTTATGGGACAGCTACTACGAGCAGTACTTC | CASSLWDSYYEQYF
TRBJ2-7 | TRBV28 | TRBD1 | many | TGTGCCAGCAGTTACCACCCAACAGGGGGCAGCTCCTACGAGCAGTACTTC | CASSYHPTGGSSYEQYF
TRBJ1-4 | TRBV20-1 | . | . | TGCAGTGCTAGACCCCGGAGATTCCATAATGAAAAACTGTTTTTT | CSARPRRFHNEKLFF
TRBJ2-2 | TRBV6-1 | TRBD1 | . | TGTGCCAGCAGACCCGGGACAGGGGTTACCGGGGAGCTGTTTTTT | CASRPGTGVTGELFF
TRBJ2-1 | TRBV5-1 | TRBD1 | . | TGCGCCAGCAGCGAAAAGGACAGGGTCTACAATGAGCAGTTCTTC | CASSEKDRVYNEQFF